This T cell receptor (beta chain) was identified in a study of OX40 agonist ivuxolimab in advanced cancers. Study details: Antecedent anti-PD-1, anti-PD-L1 or anti-CTLA-4 therapy was permissible, with 30% to 50% having received some. Partial responses were achieved by three patients, one with hepatocellular carcinoma and two with cutaneous melanoma. Study-wide results and caveats: Expanded clones tended on average to be more numerous among CD8+ T cells than CD4+.

Profiling relied on immunoSEQ multiplex PCR, and the TCRdb table lists in-frame clones only, not all of them. This sample yields roughly 49,000 clones, of which roughly 79% are seen a single time; 6.5% to 9% belongs to the top ten. Germline V gene sequence: CDR1 SGDLS, CDR2 YYNGEE. V lost 0 bases to trimming and J lost 5 bases, with 6 bases between them. This CDR3 is built from 13 residues. This clone appeared a few times. The antigen is undetermined. At the DNA level, this CDR3 is encoded by other sequences in the same sample as well. Excluded were patients having autoimmune disease history or systemic immunosuppression.

The TCR was taken from an adult with an advanced solid tumor such as melanoma, head and neck, liver or kidney cancer. The chain joins TRBV9 to TRBJ1-5; D unresolved. Sample: CD4+ or CD8+ T cells sorted from blood, taken in a trial of the OX40 agonist ivuxolimab. CDR3 DNA: TGTGCCAGCAGCGTAGATTTAGATCAGCCCCAGCATTTT. Translated, it gives CASSVDLDQPQHF.